This T cell receptor (beta chain) came from a study of spatial heterogeneity in lung cancer. The time point: blood at routine non-recurrence follow-up after resection. Whole RNA, which was extracted from tumor, nontumor lung tissue or frozen PBMC, was sequenced without any cell sorting. The table lists this clonotype with a few counts. V was clipped by 1 base and J by 3 bases, with 16 bases between them. The CDR3 is 16 residues long. From germline, CDR1 is DFQATT and CDR2 SNEGSKA (reference sequence). A unique molecular identifier was attached to every TCR cDNA molecule. TCRdb recomputed calls from the 5' RACE reads with MiXCR, one row per CDR3 protein. The sample contains some 32,000 distinct CDR3 sequences, more than 9% of which appear only once.

Sequenced material: PBMCs, taken at follow-up. The chain employs TRBV20-1 and TRBJ1-5, with a weak D call TRBD1 (5 bases). This TCR came from a female donor with early-stage non-small cell lung cancer. The CDR3 coding sequence is TGCAGTGCTAGAGCCAACCTGGGGGGAGACAATCAGCCCCAGCATTTT. Encoded protein: CSARANLGGDNQPQHF.